Below, one T cell receptor beta chain is given with its context. In the source study's methods: The assay estimated nucleated cells by amplifying reference gene primers. The data were produced by immunoSEQ multiplex PCR, yet TCRdb's version contains in-frame clones alone and is incomplete. V, J and clone size are those of that table, while D and trimming were read from the DNA. This sample yields 200,000 or so clones, of which nearly 90% are seen a single time; roughly 2.4% belongs to the top ten. The sample originates from a study of blood T cell repertoires in COVID-19. Whole-study context: The origin of the acute and convalescent COVID-19 samples was the United States, Italy and Spain.

The age range of participants was about 18 to 90 years, with residence in around 22 US areas. Researchers sorted participants into cohorts using their self-reported clinical history. This CDR3 comprises 18 residues. V was trimmed by 2 bases and J by 1 base, leaving 15 bases between them. Germline CDR1 is MNHNS and CDR2 is SASEGT. This chain joins TRBV6-1 and TRBJ1-6, with D maybe TRBD1 (5 bases). This receptor was taken from a woman aged 35 to 49 with acute COVID-19. Input material: PBMCs or T cells enriched from blood (not recorded which). This CDR3 reads CASSEIGGRGSYNSPLHF. CDR3 DNA sequence: TGTGCCAGCAGTGAAATCGGCGGTAGGGGATCCTATAATTCACCCCTCCACTTT.